Shown below are 5 T cell receptor beta chains from a single sample sequenced in a study of blood T cells in healthy people across ages. A second about 7 to 12 cycle PCR used barcoded and J-beta primers. TCRdb redid the calling of the 5' RACE reads with MiXCR, one entry per CDR3 protein. The sample holds 750,000 to 850,000 distinct CDR3 sequences, 20% to 25% seen once. The sample was also linked to a second study, of T cells of mothers and their children.

The sequenced sample was blood. The receptors come from a boy aged 5-17 years in good health.

On this clonotype itself: The junction shows a germline mismatch at one end, possibly a read error. The V gene is TRBV6-5, the J gene TRBJ2-7, with 8 bases fitting TRBD2. The CDR3 length is 15 residues. Germline-derived CDR1 and CDR2 are MNHEY and SVGAGI. Written as DNA, the CDR3 is TGTGCCAGCAGTCCCCTAAGCGGGAGTTCCTACGAACAGTACTTC. Translation: CASSPLSGSSYEQYF.

V and J are TRBV7-9 and TRBJ1-1; D is perhaps TRBD1 (6 bases). Looked up from germline, CDR1 is SEHNR and CDR2 is FQNEAQ (reference sequence). The V end was cut by 5 bases, the J end by 4 bases, with 23 bases between. The CDR3 length is 17 residues. CDR3 DNA: TGTGCCAGCAGCCTGAACCAGGGGAAATGGGTCGGCACTGAAGCTTTCTTT. It is translated as CASSLNQGKWVGTEAFF.

The rearrangement uses TRBV28 and TRBJ2-3, with D possibly being TRBD1 (6 bases). The germline V and J ends were trimmed by 6 bases and 2 bases, with 12 bases remaining between them. This CDR3 spans 14 amino acids. From germline, CDR1 is MDHEN and CDR2 SYDVKM. This chain's CDR3 is CASSPDSPTDTQYF. In DNA form, the CDR3 reads TGTGCCAGCAGCCCGGACAGCCCCACAGATACGCAGTATTTT.

The V gene is TRBV28, the J gene TRBJ1-1; 7 bases map to TRBD1. From germline, CDR1 is MDHEN and CDR2 SYDVKM. The J segment lost 8 bases and the V segment lost 8 bases, leaving 2 bases of the junction unmatched. The CDR3 covers 10 residues. The CDR3 sequence: CASVRGEAFF. CDR3 nucleotide sequence: TGTGCCAGCGTCAGGGGGGAAGCTTTCTTT.

This chain connects TRBV10-3 to TRBJ1-3, with a tentative D call TRBD1 (5 bases). CDR3 size: 17 residues. With 3 bases removed from V and 4 bases from J, the gap between germline ends came to 19 bases. Germline V gene lookup returns CDR1 ENHRY and CDR2 SYGVKD. The CDR3 bases are TGTGCCATCAGTGACCCCGGGGGTGTTAACTTGGGAAACACCATATATTTT. The encoded protein is CAISDPGGVNLGNTIYF.